This TCR beta chain appears in the sequencing data of a study of cytomegalovirus exposure and HLA in healthy donors. Overall study findings and caveats: TCR beta V- and J-gene trimming was later associated with a missense DCLRE1C variant.

Worth noting for this clone: Its cognate antigen is unknown.

After removal of 3 bases from V and 4 bases from J, the junction contained 3 bases not matched to a gene. In germline, CDR1 is MNHNS, CDR2 SASEGT. The CDR3 has 14 amino acids. 13 Jbeta primers and 60 Vbeta primers were used for the PCR. The table came from immunoSEQ multiplex PCR; TCRdb's copy has only in-frame clones and leaves some out. This sample carries 100,000 to 120,000 clones, around 77% of them seen once, and the ten largest clones take approximately 5%. The chain has TRBV6-1 and TRBJ2-7, with TRBD1 matching over 10 bases. Sequencing was performed on PBMCs. The clonotype was recovered from a woman in her twenties or thirties in good health and CMV-seropositive. The DNA for the CDR3 is TGTGCCAGCAGTGAGACAGGGGGCATTTACGAGCAGTACTTC. Protein sequence: CASSETGGIYEQYF.